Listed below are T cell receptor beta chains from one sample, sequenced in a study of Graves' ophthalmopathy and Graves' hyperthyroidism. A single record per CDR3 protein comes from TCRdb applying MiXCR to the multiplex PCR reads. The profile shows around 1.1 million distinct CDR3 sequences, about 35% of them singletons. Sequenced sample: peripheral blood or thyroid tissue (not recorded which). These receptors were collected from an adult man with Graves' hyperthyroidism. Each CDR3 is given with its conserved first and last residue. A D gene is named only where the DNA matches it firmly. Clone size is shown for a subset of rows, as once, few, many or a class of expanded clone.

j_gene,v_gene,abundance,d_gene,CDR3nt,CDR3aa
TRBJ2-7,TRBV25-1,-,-,TGTGCCAGTAGTATAGCGGGGACAGCGTCCTACGAGCAGTACTTC,CASSIAGTASYEQYF
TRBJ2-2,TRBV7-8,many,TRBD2,TGTGCCAGCAGCTTAGTCGCACTAGCGGGAGGGGAGCTGTTTTTT,CASSLVALAGGELFF
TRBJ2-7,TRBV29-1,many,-,TGCAGCGTTGGACGGGATAGTCCTACCTACGAGCAGTACTTC,CSVGRDSPTYEQYF
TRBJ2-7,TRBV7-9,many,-,TGTGCCAGCAGCTCCCCGTTGACACCGAACTACGAGCAGTACTTC,CASSSPLTPNYEQYF
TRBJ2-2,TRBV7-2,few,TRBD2,TGTGCCAGCAGAGGGACTAGAAACGACGGTGAGCTGTTTTTT,CASRGTRNDGELFF
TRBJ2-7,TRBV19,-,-,TGTGCCAGTAGTATGGGGGACCCCCTTACCTACGAGCAGTACTTC,CASSMGDPLTYEQYF
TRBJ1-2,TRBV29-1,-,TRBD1,TGCAGCGTCGGGACAGGGGCTCGCTACACCTTC,CSVGTGARYTF
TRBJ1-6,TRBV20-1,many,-,TGCAGTGCTACATCCTGGGGTGGAAACTATAATTCACCCCTCCACTTT,CSATSWGGNYNSPLHF
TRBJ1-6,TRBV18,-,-,TGTGCCAGCTCACCTCCCGGACAGTTTAATTCACCCCTCCACTTT,CASSPPGQFNSPLHF
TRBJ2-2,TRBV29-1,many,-,TGCAGCGCCAGCGCAGGGTGGGCCGGGGAGCTGTTTTTT,CSASAGWAGELFF
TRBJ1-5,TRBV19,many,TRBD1,TGTGCCAGTAGTAGTCTCTGGGACAGCCTCAATCAGCCCCAGCATTTT,CASSSLWDSLNQPQHF
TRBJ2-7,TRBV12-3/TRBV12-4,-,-,TGTGCCAGCAGCCAATCTTTCGCAGGCTACGAGCAGTACTTC,CASSQSFAGYEQYF
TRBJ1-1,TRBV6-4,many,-,TGTGCCAGCAGTGACTCTCCGGACAGTGAAGCTTTCTTT,CASSDSPDSEAFF
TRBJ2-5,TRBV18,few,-,TGTGCCAGCTCACCACAGGGGCAAAGGCAAGAGACCCAGTACTTC,CASSPQGQRQETQYF
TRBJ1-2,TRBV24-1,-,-,TGTGCCACCAGTCCAACCAGGGTAGCTAACTATGGCTACACCTTC,CATSPTRVANYGYTF
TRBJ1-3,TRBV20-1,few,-,TGCAGTGCTAGAGATCTGGTCGAGAGCTCTGGAAACACCATATATTTT,CSARDLVESSGNTIYF
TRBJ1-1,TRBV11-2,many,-,TGTGCCAGCAGCTTAGTTGGTGTCACTGAAGCTTTCTTT,CASSLVGVTEAFF
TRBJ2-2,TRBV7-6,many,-,TGTGCCAGCAGCCCCAACGAGCTCGGGGAGCTGTTTTTT,CASSPNELGELFF
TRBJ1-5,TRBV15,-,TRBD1,TGTGCCACCAGCAGGCGACAGGGGAGCGGCAATCAGCCCCAGCATTTT,CATSRRQGSGNQPQHF
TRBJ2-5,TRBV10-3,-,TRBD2,TGTGCCAGCAGTTACTCGTCCGGTGGAGGGGCGGGGGGGTTGGAGACCCAGTACTTC,CASSYSSGGGAGGLETQYF
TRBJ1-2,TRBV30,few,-,TGTGCCTGGAGACAAACAGGGGGCTACACCTTC,CAWRQTGGYTF
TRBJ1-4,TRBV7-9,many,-,TGTGCCAGCAGCCTGCCAGGGGTTGAAAAACTGTTTTTT,CASSLPGVEKLFF
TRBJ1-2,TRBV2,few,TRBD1,TGTGCCAGCAGTGTATTTCGGGAGAAGGGACAGGGTGTTTCGTATGGCTGCACCTTC,CASSVFREKGQGVSYGCTF
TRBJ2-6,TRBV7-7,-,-,TGTGCCAGCAGCGAGGGTCCGGGAGTCCTGACTTTC,CASSEGPGVLTF
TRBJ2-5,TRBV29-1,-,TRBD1,TGCAGCGCTGGGGGTTACAGGGGCCTAGGCCAAGAGACCCAGTACTTC,CSAGGYRGLGQETQYF
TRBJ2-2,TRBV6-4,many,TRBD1,TGTGCCAGCAGTGACGGACAGGGGAACACCGGGGAGCTGTTTTTT,CASSDGQGNTGELFF
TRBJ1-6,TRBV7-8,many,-,TGTGCCAGCAATCCAGGGACGTTTAATTCACCCCTCCACTTT,CASNPGTFNSPLHF
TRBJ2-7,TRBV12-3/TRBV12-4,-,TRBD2,TGTGCCAGCAGTTTTCCAAGGACTAGCGGTACCTACGAGCAGTACTTC,CASSFPRTSGTYEQYF
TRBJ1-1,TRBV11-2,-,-,TGTGCCAGCAGCTTATCTGGAGGGAGGTCCACTGAAGCTTTCTTT,CASSLSGGRSTEAFF
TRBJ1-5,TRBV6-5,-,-,TGTGCCAGCAGTTTATTCACAGTAAATCAGCCCCAGCATTTT,CASSLFTVNQPQHF
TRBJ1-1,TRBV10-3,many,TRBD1,TGTGCCATCAGTGAGGTAACCCTTCTCTCGGGACAGCTCACTGAAGCTTTCTTT,CAISEVTLLSGQLTEAFF
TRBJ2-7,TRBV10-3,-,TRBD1,TGTGCCAGCAGTTCCCCCAGGACAGGGGACGAGCAGTACTTC,CASSSPRTGDEQYF
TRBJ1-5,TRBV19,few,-,TGTGCCAGTAAAATTGGACACTCTAGCAATCAGCCCCAGCATTTT,CASKIGHSSNQPQHF
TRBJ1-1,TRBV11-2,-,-,TGTGCCAGCAGCACAGTGGCCATTACCGTGAACACTGAAGCTTTCTTT,CASSTVAITVNTEAFF
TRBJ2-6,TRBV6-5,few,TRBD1,TGTGCCAGCAGACGACAGGGGGCGAGGTCCCCCGCCTCTGGGGCCAACGTCCTGACTTTC,CASRRQGARSPASGANVLTF
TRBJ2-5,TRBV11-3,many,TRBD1,TGTGCCAGCAGCTTAGATCTCAGGGGGCCGGAGACCCAGTACTTC,CASSLDLRGPETQYF
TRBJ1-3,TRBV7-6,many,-,TGTGCCAGCAGCTTAAGGCGGGGCGACACTGGAAACACCATATATTTT,CASSLRRGDTGNTIYF
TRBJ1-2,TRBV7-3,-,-,TGTGCCAGCAGCTCAGGGGATTATAGCTATGGCTACACCTTC,CASSSGDYSYGYTF
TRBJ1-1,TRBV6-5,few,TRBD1,TGTGCCAGCAGTTACGGGGACAGTGAAGCTTTCTTT,CASSYGDSEAFF
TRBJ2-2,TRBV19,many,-,TGTGCCACAAAACCCGGGACATCATTCATACCCGGGGAGCTGTTTTTT,CATKPGTSFIPGELFF
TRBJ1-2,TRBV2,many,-,TGTGCCAGCAGAGGGGGGCAAAGAACAAAATCTAACTATGGCTACACCTTC,CASRGGQRTKSNYGYTF
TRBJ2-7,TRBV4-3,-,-,TGCGCCAGCAGCCAATTTCGTGGCAGCTACGAGCAGTACTTC,CASSQFRGSYEQYF
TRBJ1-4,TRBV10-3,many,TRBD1,TGTGCCACCGGGACAGAGCTAACTAATGAAAAACTGTTTTTT,CATGTELTNEKLFF
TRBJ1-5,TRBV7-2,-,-,TGTGCCAGCAGCTTAGGGTCGAAGACCCAGCATTTT,CASSLGSKTQHF
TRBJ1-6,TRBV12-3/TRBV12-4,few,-,TGTGCCAGCAGTTTAGAGTCTGGGATCTCCTATAATTCACCCCTCCACTTT,CASSLESGISYNSPLHF
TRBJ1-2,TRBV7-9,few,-,TGTGCCAGCGAGAGGGGGAGAAACTATGGCTACACCTTC,CASERGRNYGYTF
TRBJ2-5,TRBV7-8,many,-,TGTGCCAGCAGCTTACCAAACCACCAAGAGACCCAGTACTTC,CASSLPNHQETQYF